This TCR beta chain is drawn from a study of blood T cell repertoires in COVID-19. V shed 3 bases and J shed 6 bases, with 9 bases lying between them. This CDR3 contains 13 residues. TCRdb's table, derived via immunoSEQ multiplex PCR, lists solely in-frame clones and lacks some. The table has about 150,000 clones, 70% to 90% seen once; the top ten hold approximately 8%. The genes are TRBV12-3 or TRBV12-4 and TRBJ2-1; the D is unclear. Material: peripheral blood. This sequence was found in a woman in her sixties or seventies with COVID-19, enrolled during active disease. CDR3 loop: CASSLSSVNEQFF. CDR3 nucleotide sequence: TGTGCCAGCAGTTTGAGCAGCGTCAATGAGCAGTTCTTC.